This T cell receptor beta chain was identified during a study of cytomegalovirus exposure and HLA in healthy donors. Study summary: Among about 380 genotyped donors, about 80% fell in the Caucasian-associated ancestry cluster. General study findings and limits: Within an earlier analysis, most TCR beta V segments proved productive either about 87% or about 30% of the time. Several V segments, TRBV6-2 and TRBV6-3 among them, could not be told apart and were dropped. In a later analysis, a genetic analysis reported fewer productive-TCR N-insertions in an Asian-associated ancestry cluster than the cohort average.

Amplification used 60 Vbeta primers and 13 Jbeta primers. The method was immunoSEQ multiplex PCR; TCRdb's version includes in-frame clones alone and lacks a portion of them. The sample shows fewer than 200,000 clones, over 65% of them seen only once. This clone was seen just once. Its antigen remains unknown. V lost 5 bases, J lost 6 bases, and 23 bases lay in between. This CDR3 spans 16 amino acids. Germline CDR1 SGHTS, CDR2 YDEGEE. V gene TRBV5-8 combines with J gene TRBJ1-1, with D possibly matching TRBD1 (6 bases). Sequencing was performed on PBMCs. The sequence derives from a man aged 40-49 years in good health and CMV-seropositive. CDR3 amino acids: CASSPLTSQGRPEAFF. The CDR3 region has the DNA TGTGCCAGCAGTCCTTTGACCTCCCAGGGGCGCCCTGAAGCTTTCTTT.